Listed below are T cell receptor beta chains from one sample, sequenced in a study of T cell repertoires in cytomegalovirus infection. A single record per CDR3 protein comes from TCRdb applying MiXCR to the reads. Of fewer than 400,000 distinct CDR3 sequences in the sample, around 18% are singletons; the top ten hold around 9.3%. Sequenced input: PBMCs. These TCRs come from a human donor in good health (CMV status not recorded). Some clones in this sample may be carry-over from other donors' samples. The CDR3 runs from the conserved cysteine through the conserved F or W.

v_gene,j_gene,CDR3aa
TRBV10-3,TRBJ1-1,CAISESRDANEAFF
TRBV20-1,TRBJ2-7,CSARGGLTYYEQYF
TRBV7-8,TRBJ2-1,CASSLAGGYNEQFF
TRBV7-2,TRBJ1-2,CASSFKGSGGGYTF
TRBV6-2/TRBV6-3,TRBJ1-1,CASSYPYEAFF
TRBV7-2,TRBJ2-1,CASSLVDSAEQFF
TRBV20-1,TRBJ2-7,CSARSAPGARDEQYF
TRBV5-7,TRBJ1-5,CASSPDDQDILPPYSNQPQHF
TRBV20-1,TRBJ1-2,CSAREGNYGYTF
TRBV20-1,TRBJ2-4,CSASVGASGNIQYF
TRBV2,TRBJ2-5,CASSGSRQSFETQYF
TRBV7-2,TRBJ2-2,CASSSRDRGNTGELFF
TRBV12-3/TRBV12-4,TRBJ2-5,CASNLGLVETQYF
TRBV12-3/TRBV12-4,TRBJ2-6,CASRSSSGANVLTF
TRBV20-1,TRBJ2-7,CSASSRGTGEQYF
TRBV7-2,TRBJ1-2,CASSLHTGGGYGYTF
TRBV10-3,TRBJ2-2,CAAWTTNTGELFF
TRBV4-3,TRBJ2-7,CASSQERYGSAYEQYF
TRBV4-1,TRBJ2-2,CASSQQTVNTGELFF
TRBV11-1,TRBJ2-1,CASGSRATGWNEQFF
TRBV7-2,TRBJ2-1,CASSLALLAGGSASYNEQFF
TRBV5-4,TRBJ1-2,CASSLGGGPVNYGYTF
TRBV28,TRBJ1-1,CASSGVFMNTEAFF
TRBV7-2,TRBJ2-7,CASSLVTSGSYEQYF
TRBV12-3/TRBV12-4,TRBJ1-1,CASSLDRTEEAFF
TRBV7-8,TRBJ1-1,CASSLSRSEAFF
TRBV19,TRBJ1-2,CASEVDGYGYTF
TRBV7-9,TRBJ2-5,CSGASVGETQYF
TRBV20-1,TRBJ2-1,CSAARLAGYNEQFF
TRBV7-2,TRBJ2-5,CASSLWTSGGETQYF
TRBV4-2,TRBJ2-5,CASSQRAGGQETQYF
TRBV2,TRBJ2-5,CARGGTQYF
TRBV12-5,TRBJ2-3,CASQGVTDTQYF
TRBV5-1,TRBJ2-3,CASSLVGEGPTDTQYF
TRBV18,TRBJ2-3,CASSPGDGDTQYF
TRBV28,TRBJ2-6,CASSSTAANVLTF
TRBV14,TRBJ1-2,CASSQDERRIYGYTF
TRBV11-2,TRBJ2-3,CASRRAGLAVDTQYF
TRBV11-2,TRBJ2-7,CASSWTGTSGSYEQYF
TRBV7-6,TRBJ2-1,CASSLVGDRYYNEQFF
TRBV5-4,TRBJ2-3,CASRAGQRNTDTQYF
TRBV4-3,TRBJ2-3,CASSQAGHGTDTQYF
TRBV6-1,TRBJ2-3,CASRQRGQQYF
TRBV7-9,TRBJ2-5,CASSPDRWQYQETQYF
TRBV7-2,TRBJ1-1,CASSPDRADTEAFF
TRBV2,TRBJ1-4,CASRATNEKLFF
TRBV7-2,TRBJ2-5,CASSPERGRTPTLF
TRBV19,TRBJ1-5,CASSLRTGLQPQHF
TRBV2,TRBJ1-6,CASSSNTDSPLHF
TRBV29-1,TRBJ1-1,CSAGIGGDTEAFF
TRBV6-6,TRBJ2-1,CASGAGGGLYNEQFF
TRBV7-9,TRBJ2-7,CASRQRTSGDHEQYF
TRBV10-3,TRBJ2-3,CATTPGAGADTQYF
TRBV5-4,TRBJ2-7,CASSPDRVTHEQYF
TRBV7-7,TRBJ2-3,CASSFKLTDTQYF
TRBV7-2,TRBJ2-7,CASSLFPRGARYEQYF
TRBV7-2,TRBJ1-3,CASSPSGFSGNTIYF
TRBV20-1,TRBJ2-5,CSARVGRQETQYF